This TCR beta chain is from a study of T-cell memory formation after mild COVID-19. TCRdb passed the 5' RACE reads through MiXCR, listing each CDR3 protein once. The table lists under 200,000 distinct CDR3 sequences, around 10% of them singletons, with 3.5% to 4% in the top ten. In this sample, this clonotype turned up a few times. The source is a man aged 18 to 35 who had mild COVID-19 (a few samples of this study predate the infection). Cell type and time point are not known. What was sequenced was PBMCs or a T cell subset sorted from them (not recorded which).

The CDR3 loop reads CASSLAGTGVGEQYF. DNA of the CDR3: TGCGCCAGCAGCTTAGCCGGGACAGGGGTCGGTGAGCAGTACTTC. The gene calls are TRBV5-1 and TRBJ2-7; 10 positions agree with TRBD1. V lost 2 bases and J lost 7; bases outside the gene matches: 9. CDR1 SGHRS and CDR2 YFSETQ come from the germline V gene. The CDR3 consists of 15 residues.